A single sample gave rise to the 28 T cell receptor beta chains below, sequenced in a study of T-cell reconstitution after alpha-beta-depleted transplantation in children. Researchers prepared the TCRbeta library using unique molecular identifiers, the study reports. TCRdb fed the PCR reads into MiXCR, producing one record per CDR3 protein. The sample holds approximately 80,000 distinct CDR3 sequences, 13% to 15% seen once. Specimen: PBMCs, mostly from graft donor cells, collected 180 days after TCRalphabeta/CD19-depleted stem cell transplant. These receptors all stem from a male patient between 2 and 10 years old who had a stem cell transplant for acute lymphoblastic leukemia, so the T cells may come from the graft donor.

This chain uses TRBV10-3 with TRBJ2-2; D uncertain. V was trimmed by 6 bases and J by 4 bases, leaving 15 bases between them. The CDR3 covers 15 residues. CDR1 ENHRY and CDR2 SYGVKD come from the germline V gene. The CDR3 DNA sequence: TGTGCCATCAGAAGTTGGGCCCAGAGCACCGGGGAGCTGTTTTTT. Translating gives CAIRSWAQSTGELFF.

The V call is TRBV7-9, the J call TRBJ2-5; TRBD2 matches 7 bases. With V trimmed by 0 bases and J by 0 bases, 7 bases remained unmatched. Germline assignment: CDR1 SEHNR and CDR2 FQNEAQ (reference sequence). The CDR3 runs 17 residues. In DNA form, the CDR3 reads TGTGCCAGCAGCTTAGCCGGTCCGGGACTACACCAAGAGACCCAGTACTTC. This sequence encodes CASSLAGPGLHQETQYF.

This clonotype was seen many times. The genes are TRBV7-2 and TRBJ2-5; TRBD2 aligns across 8 bases. Germline V gene sequence: CDR1 SGHTA, CDR2 FQGNSA. After removal of 5 bases from V and 5 bases from J, the junction contained 10 bases not matched to a gene. CDR3 size: 15 residues. CDR3 coding DNA: TGTGCCAGCAGCCCCCTGAGCGGGGGAGTGGAGACCCAGTACTTC. It translates to CASSPLSGGVETQYF.

This clonotype was counted only a few times. This chain links TRBV21-1 with TRBJ1-3; the table calls TRBD1, which could not be checked here. TRBV21-1 represents a pseudogene. The CDR3 spans 17 residues. The CDR3 loop reads CASNPSGGILSGNTIYF. For the CDR3, the DNA is TGTGCCAGCAACCCATCAGGGGGCATTCTCTCTGGAAACACCATATATTTT.

The table lists this clonotype with a few counts. The V gene is TRBV5-1, the J gene TRBJ2-2; D remains unclear. This CDR3 is 16 amino acids long. Trimming left V 5 bases short and J 4 bases short, with 18 bases between. CDR1 and CDR2 from the germline V gene are SGHRS and YFSETQ. Here the CDR3 DNA reads TGCGCCAGCAGTCTCCGCCGGGTAGGGCCCACCGGGGAGCTGTTTTTT. Amino acids: CASSLRRVGPTGELFF.

V usage is TRBV7-3 and J usage is TRBJ2-3; TRBD1 matches 8 bases. Per germline, CDR1 SGHTA and CDR2 FQGTGA. The CDR3 is 16 amino acids. V gave up 4 bases and J gave up 6 bases; unmatched junction bases: 12. The CDR3 here is CASSSRTGKGIDTQYF. The CDR3 coding sequence is TGTGCCAGCAGCTCCCGGACAGGGAAAGGAATCGATACGCAGTATTTT.

This clonotype was seen more than once but under ten times. The chain couples TRBV18 to TRBJ1-5, with D hard to call. The CDR3 has 12 residues. The germline V gene has CDR1 KGHSH and CDR2 LQKENI. Trimming removed 0 bases from V and 4 bases from J, with 1 base in between. CDR3 nucleotides: TGTGCCAGCTCACCACCAAATCAGCCCCAGCATTTT. The encoded protein is CASSPPNQPQHF. Based on the CDR3 plus reference TRBV18 and TRBJ1-5, the full variable domain is NAGVMQNPRHLVRRRGQEARLRCSPMKGHSHVYWYRQLPEEGLKFMVYLQKENIIDESGMPKERFSAEFPKEGPSILRIQQVVRGDSAAYFCASSPPNQPQHFGDGTRLSIL.

This clonotype showed up many times. This chain joins TRBV7-2 and TRBJ2-7; D not certain. This CDR3 is 12 amino acids long. CDR1 is SGHTA, CDR2 FQGNSA, per germline. V lost 5 bases, J lost 3 bases, and 8 bases lay in between. CDR3 region: CASSPLIYEQYF. The CDR3 DNA sequence: TGTGCCAGCAGCCCCCTAATCTACGAGCAGTACTTC.

This clonotype was counted only a few times. The CDR3 DNA follows: TGCAGCGCTCAGACGGGGACTAGCACAGATACGCAGTATTTT. Protein product: CSAQTGTSTDTQYF. The chain recombines TRBV29-1 with TRBJ2-3; D is perhaps TRBD2 (6 bases). Germline CDR1 SQVTM, CDR2 ANQGSEA. The V and J ends lost 7 bases and 0 bases respectively, with 14 bases between them. CDR3 length: 14 amino acids.

The gene calls are TRBV20-1 and TRBJ1-6; perhaps TRBD1 as D (5 bases). V was shortened by 5 bases and J by 0 bases, with 8 bases between the two germline ends. CDR1 DFQATT and CDR2 SNEGSKA come from the germline V gene (reference sequence). This CDR3 comprises 14 residues. CDR3 in DNA: TGCAGTGCTGCGACAGACTCCTATAATTCACCCCTCCACTTT. It specifies CSAATDSYNSPLHF.

This clonotype was picked up a small number of times. The V and J genes are TRBV10-3 and TRBJ2-2; D is possibly TRBD2 (6 bases). Germline loops: CDR1 ENHRY, CDR2 SYGVKD. V was shortened by 7 bases and J by 5 bases, with 14 bases between the two germline ends. This CDR3 comprises 14 residues. CDR3 nucleotides: TGTGCCATCAAAAGAAGTAGCGGTACCGGGGAGCTGTTTTTT. As protein: CAIKRSSGTGELFF.

CDR3 sequence: CASSLAWRGTGELFF. The CDR3 nucleotides are TGTGCCAGCAGTTTGGCGTGGCGCGGCACCGGGGAGCTGTTTTTT. The V and J genes are TRBV28 and TRBJ2-2; D unresolved. Germline V gives CDR1 MDHEN, CDR2 SYDVKM. Trimming pared 3 bases from V and 4 bases from J, leaving 12 bases between. CDR3 length equals 15 residues.

The J gene is TRBJ2-4, the V gene TRBV4-3; TRBD1 might be the D (6 bases). The CDR3 has 16 amino acids. V dropped 0 bases and J dropped 1 base, with 10 bases sitting between them. Germline V CDR1 and CDR2: LGHNA, YSLEER. The CDR3 DNA follows: TGCGCCAGCAGCCAAGAGGGGGCCTCCGCCAAAAACATTCAGTACTTC. It encodes CASSQEGASAKNIQYF.

The CDR3 nucleotides are TGTGCCAGCAGCTTGGTCCAGGCCGGAAACATTCAGTACTTC. It yields the protein CASSLVQAGNIQYF. This chain connects TRBV5-6 to TRBJ2-4, with D hard to call. V was trimmed by 0 bases and J by 6 bases, leaving 10 bases between them. This CDR3 has 14 residues. CDR1 is SGHDT and CDR2 is YYEEEE in the germline V gene.

The chain combines TRBV20-1 with TRBJ1-5; D possibly corresponds to TRBD1 (5 bases). Germline lookup yields CDR1 DFQATT and CDR2 SNEGSKA (reference sequence). With 5 bases removed from V and 5 bases from J, the gap between germline ends came to 19 bases. The CDR3 sequence is 15 residues long. The CDR3 DNA sequence: TGCAGTGCTTGGCATTGGGGGGGGGTCCATCAGCCCCAGCATTTT. Translated: CSAWHWGGVHQPQHF.

The V call is TRBV7-9, the J call TRBJ1-1; 8 nucleotides line up with TRBD1. V dropped 1 base and J dropped 10; count of bases not matched to a gene: 11. Looked up from germline, CDR1 is SEHNR and CDR2 is FQNEAQ (reference sequence). The CDR3 contains 15 residues. The CDR3 DNA is TGTGCCAGCAGCTTAGGGGGACAGGACCCCCTTGGAGCTTTCTTT. Translating it yields CASSLGGQDPLGAFF.

The rearrangement links TRBV7-8 to TRBJ2-1; D may match TRBD1 or TRBD2 (5 bases each). With 2 bases removed from V and 1 base from J, the gap between germline ends came to 9 bases. Germline-derived CDR1 and CDR2 are SGHVS and FQNEAQ. The CDR3 totals 15 residues. The CDR3 is CASSLWGSSYNEQFF. CDR3 DNA sequence: TGTGCCAGCAGCTTATGGGGGAGTTCCTACAATGAGCAGTTCTTC.

This clonotype has a count of ten or more. The V gene is TRBV9, the J gene TRBJ1-2, with D unclear. The CDR3 length is 14 residues. CDR1 is SGDLS, CDR2 YYNGEE, per germline. Between the trimmed V and J ends, which lost 1 base and 8 bases, there was a span of 15 bases. This chain's CDR3 is CASSVRAELGGYTF. DNA for the CDR3: TGTGCCAGCAGCGTAAGGGCTGAGCTGGGAGGCTACACCTTC.

The J gene is TRBJ1-3, the V gene TRBV6-6, with no clear D. V was shortened by 5 bases and J by 8 bases, with 10 bases between the two germline ends. Germline CDR1 is MNHNY and CDR2 is SVGAGI (reference sequence). The CDR3 length is 12 residues. The CDR3 DNA reads TGTGCCAGCAGTGCCCGGGCGGACACCATATATTTT. It codes for CASSARADTIYF.

In this sample, this clonotype turned up a few times. This chain links TRBV7-8 with TRBJ1-6; D possibly corresponds to TRBD1 (5 bases). V lost 1 base to trimming and J lost 10 bases, with 14 bases between them. The CDR3 runs to 15 residues. Per germline, CDR1 SGHVS and CDR2 FQNEAQ. The CDR3 coding sequence is TGTGCCAGCAGCTTAGTTCAGGACATACCGTCACCCCTCCACTTT. This gives the protein CASSLVQDIPSPLHF.

The table lists this clonotype with many counts. The chain couples TRBV5-1 to TRBJ1-6; D uncertain. Germline V lookup: CDR1 SGHRS, CDR2 YFSETQ. The CDR3 consists of 14 residues. The germline V and J ends were trimmed by 0 bases and 14 bases, with 15 bases remaining between them. The CDR3 here is CASSLGLPNFTLHF. The CDR3 DNA reads TGCGCCAGCAGCTTGGGACTGCCCAATTTTACCCTCCACTTT.

In regard to this clonotype: A much larger clone lies a single base off, so this may be a read error. The chain carries TRBV20-1 and TRBJ1-2; D remains ambiguous. The CDR3 extends over 13 amino acids. Germline V gene data show CDR1 as DFQATT and CDR2 as SNEGSKA (reference sequence). The V and J ends lost 5 bases and 6 bases respectively, with 16 bases between them. CDR3 in amino acids: CSASSSINHGYTF. CDR3 sequence (DNA): TGCAGTGCTTCCTCTTCCATCAACCATGGCTACACCTTC.

This clonotype was seen more than once but under ten times. The V call is TRBV10-3, the J call TRBJ2-2; tentative D call: TRBD1 (6 bases). Looked up from germline, CDR1 is ENHRY and CDR2 is SYGVKD. The CDR3 is 12 residues long. V shed 6 bases and J shed 6 bases, with 8 bases lying between them. CDR3 region: CAIRGTPGELFF. For the CDR3, the DNA is TGTGCCATCAGGGGGACACCCGGGGAGCTGTTTTTT.

The table lists this clonotype with a few counts. The chain carries TRBV5-1 and TRBJ2-3; 9 bases map to TRBD2. From germline, CDR1 is SGHRS and CDR2 YFSETQ. V lost 1 base and J lost 1; bases outside the gene matches: 7. The CDR3 spans 17 residues. CDR3 sequence: CASSLRGSGGRTDTQYF. Here the CDR3 DNA reads TGCGCCAGCAGCTTGAGGGGTAGCGGGGGCCGCACAGATACGCAGTATTTT.

This sequence joins TRBV12-3 or TRBV12-4 and TRBJ1-2; no clear D gene. CDR3 length: 11 residues. Trimming took 5 bases from V and 3 from J, leaving 4 bases between them. CDR3: CASSHHYGYTF. The CDR3 bases are TGTGCCAGCAGTCATCACTATGGCTACACCTTC.

This chain connects TRBV6-1 to TRBJ2-3; TRBD2 aligns across 14 bases. The germline CDR1 and CDR2 sequences are MNHNS and SASEGT. The length of the CDR3 is 15 residues. Trimming cost V 7 bases and J 6 bases; bases outside gene matches: 6. CDR3 DNA sequence: TGTGCCAGCACCTGGACTAGCGGGAGGAGCGATACGCAGTATTTT. Translating it yields CASTWTSGRSDTQYF.

The chain is built from TRBV7-9 and TRBJ1-5, with unresolved D. Trimming removed 2 bases at V and 5 bases at J, with 4 bases between. This CDR3 has 12 residues. Germline V gene sequence: CDR1 SEHNR, CDR2 FQNEAQ (reference sequence). CDR3 in amino acids: CASSLFYQPQHF. As DNA, the CDR3 is TGTGCCAGCAGCTTATTCTATCAGCCCCAGCATTTT. Full variable domain (rest looked up from reference TRBV7-9 and TRBJ1-5): DTGVSQNPRHKITKRGQNVTFRCDPISEHNRLYWYRQTLGQGPEFLTYFQNEAQLEKSRLLSDRFSAERPKGSFSTLEIQRTEQGDSAMYLCASSLFYQPQHFGDGTRLSIL.

By frequency in the sample, this clonotype is medium-sized. The V and J genes are TRBV5-1 and TRBJ1-1; D is possibly TRBD1 (6 bases). Germline V gene lookup returns CDR1 SGHRS and CDR2 YFSETQ. V was pared by 3 bases and J by 6 bases, with 9 bases between. This CDR3 is built from 12 residues. The CDR3 DNA sequence: TGCGCCAGCAGCTATACAGGGCCTGAAGCTTTCTTT. Translated: CASSYTGPEAFF.